Listed below are T cell receptor beta chains from one sample, sequenced in a study of blood T cell repertoires in COVID-19. Sequencing used immunoSEQ multiplex PCR; TCRdb keeps in-frame clones, though not all of them. Of around 260,000 clones in the sample, approximately 85% were seen once. Sequencing was carried out using PBMCs or T cells enriched from blood (not recorded which). The receptors here all came from a young woman who had recovered from COVID-19. Both conserved end residues are part of each CDR3. Each record gives: V gene, J gene, D gene, clone size, CDR3 protein, CDR3 DNA. The D gene is left open where the match is weak. For some rows the clone size is stated as once, few or many, or as a class when expanded; others skip it.

TRBV28	TRBJ2-3	TRBD1	NA	CASSLGPGQTLTDTQYF	TGTGCCAGCAGTTTGGGGCCGGGACAGACCCTCACAGATACGCAGTATTTT
TRBV5-1	TRBJ1-4	TRBD1	NA	CASSLTGGIANEKLFF	TGCGCCAGCAGCTTGACAGGGGGCATAGCTAATGAAAAACTGTTTTTT
TRBV21-1	TRBJ1-6	NA	NA	CASSEITTGTGGPLHF	TGTGCCAGCAGCGAAATAACAACCGGGACAGGGGGGCCCCTCCACTTT
TRBV6-2/TRBV6-3	TRBJ2-2	TRBD1	NA	CASSYFGQGALDTGELFF	TGTGCCAGCAGTTACTTCGGACAGGGGGCTTTGGACACCGGGGAGCTGTTTTTT
TRBV28	TRBJ1-6	NA	NA	CASRAQDSPLHF	TGTGCCAGCAGGGCACAGGACTCACCCCTCCACTTT
TRBV27	TRBJ2-1	NA	NA	CASSLSYRVYNEQFF	TGTGCCAGCAGCCTATCCTACAGGGTCTACAATGAGCAGTTCTTC
TRBV18	TRBJ2-7	TRBD2	NA	CASSPSGGGYEQYF	TGTGCCAGCTCACCTAGCGGGGGGGGATACGAGCAGTACTTC
TRBV5-1	TRBJ1-6	NA	NA	CASSLEVGSSYNSPLHF	TGCGCCAGCAGCTTGGAGGTGGGGAGCTCCTATAATTCACCCCTCCACTTT
TRBV10-3	TRBJ1-4	NA	NA	CAISDIGGPENEKLFF	TGTGCCATCAGTGATATCGGGGGACCGGAGAATGAAAAACTGTTTTTT
TRBV7-9	TRBJ2-7	NA	NA	CASSSGLYYEQYF	TGTGCCAGCAGCTCGGGACTGTACTACGAGCAGTACTTC
TRBV6-5	TRBJ1-5	NA	NA	CASSLTGYSNQPQHF	TGTGCCAGCAGCTTGACAGGATATAGCAATCAGCCCCAGCATTTT
TRBV10-3	TRBJ2-7	NA	NA	CAISKENTYEQYF	TGTGCCATCAGTAAGGAGAATACCTACGAGCAGTACTTC
TRBV2	TRBJ1-2	NA	NA	CASSPLGGKGYGYTF	TGTGCCAGCAGTCCGCTCGGGGGAAAGGGGTATGGCTACACCTTC
TRBV6-1	TRBJ1-3	NA	NA	CASIDSFGRGNTIYF	TGTGCCAGCATCGACAGTTTCGGACGGGGAAACACCATATATTTT
TRBV6-1	TRBJ1-2	NA	NA	CASSEFGYGYTF	TGTGCCAGCAGTGAATTCGGGTATGGCTACACCTTC
TRBV28	TRBJ2-7	TRBD1	NA	CASRGDRAYEQYF	TGTGCCAGCAGGGGGGACAGGGCCTACGAGCAGTACTTC
TRBV9	TRBJ2-2	NA	NA	CASSPSSRVEAGELFF	TGTGCCAGCAGCCCCTCGAGCAGGGTTGAGGCCGGGGAGCTGTTTTTT
TRBV21-1	TRBJ1-1	NA	NA	CASSRRKNTEAFF	TGTGCCAGCAGCAGGCGGAAGAACACTGAAGCTTTCTTT
TRBV10-2	TRBJ2-1	TRBD2	NA	CASSESGGITEQFF	TGCGCCAGCAGTGAGTCGGGGGGGATCACCGAGCAGTTCTTC
TRBV27	TRBJ1-1	NA	once	CASSLGRGPTEAFF	TGTGCCAGCAGTTTAGGAAGGGGCCCCACTGAAGCTTTCTTT
TRBV7-9	TRBJ1-2	TRBD1	NA	CASSRGTGYGYTF	TGTGCCAGCAGCCGCGGGACAGGCTATGGCTACACCTTC
TRBV6-5	TRBJ2-5	NA	NA	CASSYSGTGETQYF	TGTGCCAGCAGTTACTCTGGTACGGGAGAGACCCAGTACTTC
TRBV6-1	TRBJ1-2	NA	NA	CASSEAEGHFYGYTF	TGTGCCAGCAGTGAGGCCGAAGGACATTTCTATGGCTACACCTTC
TRBV7-6	TRBJ2-1	NA	NA	CASSLRGGGSSYNEQFF	TGTGCCAGCAGCTTAAGAGGGGGGGGAAGCTCCTACAATGAGCAGTTCTTC
TRBV19	TRBJ2-3	NA	NA	CASSPRGAITDTQYF	TGTGCCAGTAGTCCTCGGGGAGCAATCACAGATACGCAGTATTTT
TRBV5-1	TRBJ2-7	TRBD2	NA	CASSFASGRSEQYF	TGCGCCAGCAGCTTCGCTAGCGGGAGGAGCGAGCAGTACTTC
TRBV19	TRBJ2-7	NA	NA	CASSDSYEQYF	TGTGCCAGTAGTGACAGCTACGAGCAGTACTTC
TRBV9	TRBJ1-1	NA	once	CASSVVLGRAEAFF	TGTGCCAGCAGCGTAGTATTAGGGAGGGCTGAAGCTTTCTTT
TRBV12-5	TRBJ2-5	TRBD1	NA	CASASDRGETQYF	TGTGCTAGTGCCTCAGACAGGGGTGAGACCCAGTACTTC
TRBV12-3/TRBV12-4	TRBJ1-1	NA	NA	CASSFARTEAFF	TGTGCCAGCAGTTTTGCGAGGACTGAAGCTTTCTTT
TRBV11-3	TRBJ2-2	NA	NA	CASSPRRAEGRTGELFF	TGTGCCAGCAGCCCCCGAAGAGCGGAGGGAAGGACCGGGGAGCTGTTTTTT
TRBV6-1	TRBJ1-2	NA	NA	CASSEGAGYGYTF	TGTGCCAGCAGTGAAGGGGCGGGCTATGGCTACACCTTC
TRBV2	TRBJ1-2	TRBD1	NA	CASSTGLGYTF	TGTGCCAGTTCGACAGGGTTAGGCTACACCTTC
TRBV6-1	TRBJ1-6	NA	once	CASSDLAVNSPLHF	TGTGCCAGCAGTGATTTGGCAGTTAATTCACCCCTCCACTTT